The T cell receptor (beta chain) described here comes from a study of T cells in Graves' hyperthyroidism and ophthalmopathy. With 4 bases clipped from V and 6 bases from J, the junction kept 14 bases outside the gene matches. The germline gives CDR1 MDHEN, CDR2 SYDVKM. The CDR3 totals 19 residues. This clonotype appeared many times. TCR beta CDR3 regions were amplified from RNA transcripts. HTBI primers were the set used in a first-round RT-PCR of the TCR CDR3. TCRdb re-derived calls from the multiplex PCR reads in MiXCR, one entry per CDR3 protein. The repertoire consists of 550,000 to 800,000 distinct CDR3 sequences, with about 15% occurring once and the leading ten covering approximately 8%.

Sequenced material: blood. This sequence originates from a man younger than 35 with Graves' hyperthyroidism. The chain couples TRBV28 to TRBJ2-3, with 15 nucleotides matching TRBD2. The DNA for the CDR3 is TGTGCCAGCAGTTCCCCATCGGGACTAGCGGGAGGCCGTACGGATACGCAGTATTTT. It encodes CASSSPSGLAGGRTDTQYF.